This record looks at one T cell receptor beta chain sequence and its context. Its antigen is currently unknown. Profiling relied on immunoSEQ multiplex PCR, and the TCRdb table lists in-frame clones only, not all of them. The profile shows 75,000 to 100,000 clones, roughly 88% of them singletons. The sample belongs to a study of radiotherapy plus CTLA-4 blockade in lung cancer. Regarding the study as a whole: Early shifts in blood T cell clones, with interferon-beta, reportedly predicted response best. Expansion in blood of tumor-derived TCR clones was seen after radiotherapy plus ipilimumab.

Germline loops: CDR1 KGHSH, CDR2 LQKENI. This CDR3 contains 15 residues. The V segment lost 3 bases and the J segment 7 bases; nucleotides outside the gene matches: 7. In chemo-refractory metastatic non-small-cell lung cancer, patients got ipilimumab CTLA-4 blockade together with focal radiation. Source: peripheral blood, taken from a patient treated with radiotherapy plus ipilimumab. The chain couples TRBV18 to TRBJ2-1; TRBD2 matches 9 bases. The TCR sequence derives from a human donor with non-small cell lung cancer that progressed on radiotherapy plus ipilimumab. Here the CDR3 DNA reads TGTGCCAGCTCACCGACGACTAGCGGCAGGAATGAGCAGTTCTTC. As protein: CASSPTTSGRNEQFF.